The source of this T cell receptor beta chain is a study of CD8 T cells in Susac syndrome. Study overall: When blood was drawn, the patients with Susac syndrome were therapy-naive, on corticosteroids, or on intravenous immunoglobulin alone.

Patients with Susac syndrome showed fulfilment of recently defined diagnostic criteria for definite or probable disease. Negative isolation was used for CD8+ and CD4+ T cells, and FACS enrichment was applied to TEMRA cells. Roughly 0.45 to 1 ug RNA was reverse transcribed with random hexamers. The amplification used immunoSEQ multiplex PCR on TCR beta CDR3; it spanned 54 Vbeta and 13 Jbeta. TCRdb re-analysed the immunoSEQ multiplex PCR reads in MiXCR, keeping a single row per CDR3 protein. Of approximately 180,000 distinct CDR3 sequences in the sample, just under 95% were seen once. Trimming cost V 4 bases and J 2 bases; bases outside gene matches: 6. The CDR3 runs 15 residues.

The chain combines TRBV12-3 or TRBV12-4 with TRBJ1-1; the match to TRBD1 covers 8 bases. Material for sequencing was CD4+ T cells from PBMCs. This TCR came from a human donor with Susac syndrome. In DNA, the CDR3 is TGTGCCAGCAGTTCTCAAGGACAGGGAAACACTGAAGCTTTCTTT. Encoded protein: CASSSQGQGNTEAFF.